This TCR beta chain was documented in a study of monozygotic twins with inflammatory bowel disease. General study findings and limits: Backing was not found for a single strong signal or clonotype associated with IBD. What may have added variability to patient repertoires is that immunosuppressive treatments differed.

Reanalyzing the 5' RACE reads, TCRdb keeps one entry per CDR3 protein, without DNA. Its clone listing holds more than 300,000 distinct CDR3 sequences. Per donor there was one draw, yielding a blood sample of roughly 2.6 ml. With no T cell sorting beforehand, total RNA was isolated from whole blood. Germline V gives CDR1 SGHTA, CDR2 FQGNSA. This CDR3 is 13 amino acids long. A remark on this clonotype: The antigen is undetermined.

The sequenced sample consisted of blood. The chain recombines TRBV7-2 with TRBJ1-3. The receptor was derived from a human donor with ulcerative colitis or Crohn's disease, or a healthy co-twin of an affected twin (not recorded which). The CDR3 reads CASSSVMGNTIYF.